The 24 T cell receptor beta chains given below trace back to one sample, sequenced in a study of T cell responses to AZD1222 COVID-19 vaccine (dated by TCRdb to the early 2020s). Library preparation used the immunoSEQ multiplex PCR assay. As stored in TCRdb, this immuneACCESS dataset retains in-frame rearrangements with V and J assigned. A fraction of the clones does not appear; measured against another copy, unresolved V genes explain less than half of the discrepancy, and the remainder lacks a known reason. In this sample the table shows about 47,000 clones, roughly 84% of which occur a single time. Jointly, the top ten make up approximately 22% of the sample. The meaning of the sample's time point label: baseline before first vaccination. This specimen's treatment or condition label, per the study, means: meningococcal conjugate vaccine given as trial control. Sample: peripheral blood, taken on day 0 of MenACWY control vaccination. The receptors stem from an adult in good health.

The rearrangement uses TRBV25-1 and TRBJ1-1, with D perhaps matching TRBD1 (5 bases). The CDR3 runs to 13 residues. Germline CDR1 reads MGHDK; CDR2 reads SYGVNS. The V end was cut by 6 bases, the J end by 5 bases, with 13 bases between. The CDR3 DNA is TGTGCCAGCAGGGGCCGGGGGGTGACTGAAGCTTTCTTT. It specifies CASRGRGVTEAFF. The variable domain in full, with the rest retrieved from reference TRBV25-1 and TRBJ1-1, is EADIYQTPRYLVIGTGKKITLECSQTMGHDKMYWYQQDPGMELHLIHYSYGVNSTEKGDLSSESTVSRIRTEHFPLTLESARPSHTSQYLCASRGRGVTEAFFGQGTRLTVV.

The rearrangement links TRBV9 to TRBJ2-5; a weak D match, TRBD1 (6 bases). Per the germline V gene, CDR1 is SGDLS and CDR2 is YYNGEE. This CDR3 comprises 12 residues. Trimming took off 3 bases at V and 7 bases at J, with 10 bases between the two ends. CDR3 sequence reads: CASSDGGPTQYF. CDR3 bases: TGTGCCAGCAGCGATGGGGGCCCGACCCAGTACTTC.

The V call is TRBV25-1, the J call TRBJ2-2; TRBD1 is a possible D gene (5 bases). The germline V gene has CDR1 MGHDK and CDR2 SYGVNS. The CDR3 covers 17 residues. The V and J ends lost 2 bases and 1 base respectively, with 14 bases between them. Here the CDR3 reads CASSEEVRQGNTGELFF. CDR3 in DNA: TGTGCCAGCAGTGAAGAGGTGAGGCAGGGGAACACCGGGGAGCTGTTTTTT. The full variable domain, its missing parts supplied by reference TRBV25-1 and TRBJ2-2, is EADIYQTPRYLVIGTGKKITLECSQTMGHDKMYWYQQDPGMELHLIHYSYGVNSTEKGDLSSESTVSRIRTEHFPLTLESARPSHTSQYLCASSEEVRQGNTGELFFGEGSRLTVL.

The gene calls are TRBV5-1 and TRBJ1-1; D is ambiguous. The CDR3 consists of 14 residues. Between the trimmed V and J ends, which lost 0 bases and 0 bases, there was a span of 6 bases. Germline V gene data show CDR1 as SGHRS and CDR2 as YFSETQ. CDR3 sequence: CASSLDSMNTEAFF. CDR3 DNA sequence: TGCGCCAGCAGCTTGGACAGCATGAACACTGAAGCTTTCTTT.

This chain links TRBV30 with TRBJ2-1; TRBD2 aligns across 15 bases. CDR3 length: 14 amino acids. Germline-derived CDR1 and CDR2 are GTSNPN and SVGIG (reference sequence). V lost 2 bases to trimming and J lost 10 bases; unmatched junction nucleotides: 3. The CDR3 nucleotides read TGTGCCTGGAGTCGGACTAGCGGGGGGGGCGAGCAGTTCTTC. Translated: CAWSRTSGGGEQFF. The variable domain in full, with the rest retrieved from reference TRBV30 and TRBJ2-1, is SQTIHQWPATLVQPVGSPLSLECTVEGTSNPNLYWYRQAAGRGLQLLFYSVGIGQISSEVPQNLSASRPQDRQFILSSKKLLLSDSGFYLCAWSRTSGGGEQFFGPGTRLTVL.

This clone was seen repeatedly, ten times or more. The chain is built from TRBV13 and TRBJ2-7, with D possibly called TRBD1 or TRBD2 (5 bases each). This CDR3 is 14 amino acids long. Germline assignment: CDR1 PRHDT and CDR2 FYEKMQ (reference sequence). V lost 5 bases and J 2 bases, leaving 13 bases between the germline ends. CDR3 region: CASSPGRGAYEQYF. The DNA of the CDR3 is TGTGCCAGCAGCCCGGGGCGAGGTGCCTACGAGCAGTACTTC.

This clone was counted a few times. The J gene is TRBJ1-4, the V gene TRBV30; no reliable D call. Looked up from germline, CDR1 is GTSNPN and CDR2 is SVGIG (reference sequence). CDR3 size: 15 residues. The V gene lost 7 bases and the J gene lost 0 bases, with 15 bases spanning the gap. CDR3 sequence reads: CASNEGSATNEKLFF. The CDR3 coding sequence is TGTGCCTCAAATGAGGGTTCGGCAACTAATGAAAAACTGTTTTTT.

The CDR3 spells CASSLKTQGNTIYF. In DNA, the CDR3 is TGTGCCAGCTCACTAAAAACACAGGGGAACACCATATATTTT. The chain couples TRBV18 to TRBJ1-3; TRBD1 matches 7 bases. There are 14 residues in the CDR3. J was trimmed by 7 bases and V by 4 bases; bases with no gene match: 7. Per the germline V gene, CDR1 is KGHSH and CDR2 is LQKENI.

The rearrangement links TRBV5-8 to TRBJ1-6; possibly TRBD1 for D (5 bases). This CDR3 comprises 14 residues. The V gene's germline CDR1 is SGHTS and CDR2 YDEGEE. V was cut by 4 bases and J by 5 bases, with 10 bases left in between. The CDR3 loop reads CASSPYRNNSPLHF. The DNA for the CDR3 is TGTGCCAGCAGCCCCTACAGGAATAATTCACCCCTCCACTTT.

The chain uses TRBV13 and TRBJ2-3; 10 bases agree with TRBD2. J lost 0 bases, V lost 5 bases, and 8 bases had no gene match. Germline V gene lookup returns CDR1 PRHDT and CDR2 FYEKMQ (reference sequence). CDR3 length: 17 residues. The CDR3 sequence: CASSRLAGPGSTDTQYF. The CDR3 DNA reads as TGTGCCAGCAGCCGACTAGCGGGTCCAGGAAGCACAGATACGCAGTATTTT.

V and J are TRBV5-4 and TRBJ1-2, with D unresolved. V was shortened by 0 bases and J by 7 bases, with 16 bases between the two germline ends. Germline V gene lookup returns CDR1 SGHNT and CDR2 YYREEE (reference sequence). The CDR3 is 15 amino acids. The CDR3 region has the DNA TGTGCCAGCAGCTTGGTCGGGGTCGGTCTCGGTGGCTACACCTTC. Translation gives CASSLVGVGLGGYTF.

The V and J genes are TRBV5-1 and TRBJ1-2; maybe TRBD1 (6 bases). The CDR3 totals 15 residues. Per germline, CDR1 SGHRS and CDR2 YFSETQ. Trimming took off 0 bases at V and 3 bases at J, with 12 bases between the two ends. The CDR3 loop reads CASSLGRGRDYGYTF. Written as DNA, the CDR3 is TGCGCCAGCAGCTTGGGCAGGGGCCGGGACTATGGCTACACCTTC.

Here the CDR3 reads CASSRGTGNQPQHF. DNA for the CDR3: TGTGCCAGCAGTCGGGGGACAGGCAATCAGCCCCAGCATTTT. The chain joins TRBV27 to TRBJ1-5; 7 nucleotides agree with TRBD1. Losses at the gene ends were 5 bases for V and 2 bases for J; bases not matched to a gene: 3. CDR1 and CDR2 (germline): MNHEY, SMNVEV (reference sequence). The length of the CDR3 is 14 residues.

The chain is built from TRBV18 and TRBJ1-6, with TRBD1 matching over 10 bases. The CDR3 extends over 17 amino acids. In germline, CDR1 is KGHSH, CDR2 LQKENI. Germline trimming cut 5 bases from V and 7 bases from J; bases unmatched to any gene: 11. Here the CDR3 DNA reads TGTGCCAGCTCAGGCGGCAGGCCGGGACAGGGGAATTCACCCCTCCACTTT. Translated: CASSGGRPGQGNSPLHF.

This clone was seen only a few times. The chain has TRBV4-1 and TRBJ1-3; a possible D gene is TRBD1 (5 bases). Germline lookup yields CDR1 MGHRA and CDR2 YSYEKL. V shed 0 bases and J shed 0 bases, with 18 bases lying between them. This CDR3 is built from 19 residues. CDR3 sequence reads: CASSQDRSGRADSGNTIYF. CDR3 nucleotide sequence: TGCGCCAGCAGCCAAGATCGGTCCGGCAGGGCGGACTCTGGAAACACCATATATTTT.

CDR3 DNA sequence: TGTGCCAGCAGCGTAGTTTACAGGGCGACTGAAGCTTTCTTT. Translation: CASSVVYRATEAFF. This chain joins TRBV9 and TRBJ1-1, with D tentatively TRBD1 (6 bases). The CDR3 spans 14 residues. V dropped 0 bases and J dropped 5 bases, with 11 bases sitting between them. Germline-derived CDR1 and CDR2 are SGDLS and YYNGEE.

The gene calls are TRBV7-8 and TRBJ2-7; no reliable D call. This CDR3 is built from 14 residues. Germline loops: CDR1 SGHVS, CDR2 FQNEAQ. Trimming took off 2 bases at V and 4 bases at J, with 12 bases between the two ends. The CDR3 nucleotides are TGTGCCAGCAGCTTAACAGTGAAGGCTTACGAGCAGTACGTC. Its protein is CASSLTVKAYEQYV.

The V call is TRBV10-3, the J call TRBJ2-2, with 14 bases matching TRBD2. Germline V gene data show CDR1 as ENHRY and CDR2 as SYGVKD. J lost 4 bases, V lost 6 bases, and 1 base had no gene match. The CDR3 extends over 15 amino acids. CDR3 sequence reads: CAIRTSGGATGELFF. CDR3 nucleotides: TGTGCCATCAGGACTAGCGGGGGGGCCACCGGGGAGCTGTTTTTT.

This clone has only one observation. The chain links TRBV2 to TRBJ1-6; D perhaps matches TRBD1 (6 bases). With 9 bases removed from V and 10 bases from J, the gap between germline ends came to 13 bases. Looked up from germline, CDR1 is SNHLY and CDR2 is FYNNEI. The CDR3 runs to 12 residues. The CDR3, as DNA: TGTGCCAGACGCACAGGGAGATCACCCCTCCACTTT. This sequence encodes CARRTGRSPLHF. The variable domain in full, with the rest retrieved from reference TRBV2 and TRBJ1-6, is EPEVTQTPSHQVTQMGQEVILRCVPISNHLYFYWYRQILGQKVEFLVSFYNNEISEKSEIFDDQFSVERPDGSNFTLKIRSTKLEDSAMYFCARRTGRSPLHFGNGTRLTVT.

In its sample, this clone was seen once. The rearrangement uses TRBV5-1 and TRBJ2-2; D is perhaps TRBD1 (5 bases). V lost 4 bases, J lost 4 bases, and 11 bases lay in between. Germline assignment: CDR1 SGHRS and CDR2 YFSETQ. The CDR3 consists of 14 residues. In DNA, the CDR3 is TGCGCCAGCAGCCCCCTCAGGGTCACCGGGGAGCTGTTTTTT. Its protein is CASSPLRVTGELFF.

J is TRBJ1-3 and V is TRBV15, with a tentative D call TRBD1 (5 bases). The CDR3 has 15 amino acids. CDR1 LNHNV and CDR2 YYDKDF come from the germline V gene (reference sequence). Trimming took off 0 bases at V and 3 bases at J, with 9 bases between the two ends. CDR3 nucleotides: TGTGCCACCAGCAGAGATTGGGGGGGTGGAAACACCATATATTTT. Translating it yields CATSRDWGGGNTIYF.

This clone appeared once. The V call is TRBV5-1, the J call TRBJ2-1, with D possibly TRBD1 on 5 matching bases. Germline loops: CDR1 SGHRS, CDR2 YFSETQ. V was clipped by 4 bases and J by 3 bases, with 11 bases between them. The CDR3 covers 14 residues. The CDR3 spells CASSPGQGYNEQFF. Here the CDR3 DNA reads TGCGCCAGCAGCCCCGGGCAGGGCTACAATGAGCAGTTCTTC.

This clone was counted once. This chain uses TRBV2 with TRBJ1-5; D gene ambiguous. The CDR3 totals 13 residues. Trimming removed 6 bases from V and 2 bases from J, with 8 bases in between. Germline CDR1 SNHLY, CDR2 FYNNEI. The CDR3 DNA reads as TGTGCCAGCAGCGGGTGGGGCAATCAGCCCCAGCATTTT. Protein: CASSGWGNQPQHF. Variable domain in full (rest from reference TRBV2 and TRBJ1-5): EPEVTQTPSHQVTQMGQEVILRCVPISNHLYFYWYRQILGQKVEFLVSFYNNEISEKSEIFDDQFSVERPDGSNFTLKIRSTKLEDSAMYFCASSGWGNQPQHFGDGTRLSIL.

The chain combines TRBV28 with TRBJ1-1; D is uncertain. The CDR3 covers 15 residues. Trimming left V 6 bases short and J 0 bases short, with 14 bases between. CDR1 is MDHEN, CDR2 SYDVKM, per germline. CDR3 DNA sequence: TGTGCCAGCAGCCAGCCGGGAGCCTTGAACACTGAAGCTTTCTTT. Its protein is CASSQPGALNTEAFF.